This entry lists 18 T cell receptor beta chains sequenced from one sample in a study of shared clonotypes between healthy human individuals. Assay used: immunoSEQ multiplex PCR; TCRdb lists only in-frame clones, some missing. The sample includes nearly 1,000,000 clones, 76% of them seen just once. Source material: memory CD4+ T cells sorted from blood. The subset denotes: CD45RA-negative fraction. The origin of the receptors is a man in his late teens or twenties in good health.

The chain has TRBV5-5 and TRBJ1-6; D unclear. Trimming took 3 bases from V and 11 from J, leaving 12 bases between them. The CDR3 loop spans 13 amino acids. Germline lookup yields CDR1 SGHKS and CDR2 YYEKEE (reference sequence). The CDR3 DNA reads TGTGCCAGCAGCTCTAACCCGGATACACCCCTCCACTTT. As protein: CASSSNPDTPLHF.

This clone has only one observation. This chain joins TRBV5-4 and TRBJ1-1, with unresolved D. Germline CDR1 SGHNT, CDR2 YYREEE (reference sequence). Between the trimmed V and J ends, which lost 0 bases and 4 bases, there was a span of 16 bases. The CDR3 contains 16 residues. This chain's CDR3 is CASSLALSSSGTEAFF. In nucleotides, the CDR3 is TGTGCCAGCAGCTTGGCCTTGAGCAGTAGTGGCACTGAAGCTTTCTTT.

The chain is built from TRBV19 and TRBJ2-4, with 9 bases lining up with TRBD1. Germline lookup yields CDR1 LNHDA and CDR2 SQIVND (reference sequence). The CDR3 runs 15 residues. V was pared by 0 bases and J by 6 bases, with 3 bases of the junction left unmatched. CDR3 amino acids: CASSIDPTGGNIQYF. DNA of the CDR3: TGTGCCAGTAGTATAGACCCGACAGGGGGAAACATTCAGTACTTC.

The chain carries TRBV19 and TRBJ2-3; D might be TRBD2 (5 bases). This CDR3 has 14 amino acids. Trimming took 3 bases from V and 2 from J, leaving 9 bases between them. Per germline, CDR1 LNHDA and CDR2 SQIVND (reference sequence). CDR3 bases: TGTGCCAGTAGTATCAGCGGATACACAGATACGCAGTATTTT. Protein: CASSISGYTDTQYF.

V gene TRBV5-6 combines with J gene TRBJ2-7; D may be TRBD2 (5 bases). V was cut by 1 base and J by 5 bases, with 10 bases left in between. The CDR3 has 13 amino acids. Looked up from germline, CDR1 is SGHDT and CDR2 is YYEEEE. In nucleotides, the CDR3 is TGTGCCAGCAGCTTGATTAACGGGAACGAGCAGTACTTC. It encodes CASSLINGNEQYF.

The genes are TRBV19 and TRBJ2-1, with 7 nucleotides matching TRBD1. With V trimmed by 4 bases and J by 4 bases, 4 bases remained unmatched. The CDR3 covers 14 residues. Germline V gene lookup returns CDR1 LNHDA and CDR2 SQIVND (reference sequence). CDR3 in amino acids: CASSKGQLYNEQFF. The CDR3 DNA reads as TGTGCCAGTAGTAAGGGACAGCTGTACAATGAGCAGTTCTTC.

The chain combines TRBV6-1 with TRBJ2-7, with D possibly matching TRBD2 (7 bases). V lost 1 base and J 8 bases, leaving 12 bases between the germline ends. The CDR3 extends over 13 amino acids. In germline, CDR1 is MNHNS, CDR2 SASEGT. The CDR3 region has the DNA TGTGCCAGCAGTGAAGAGGGGGAGGGAAAGCAGTACTTC. This encodes CASSEEGEGKQYF.

The rearrangement uses TRBV7-8 and TRBJ2-7; the D gene is possibly TRBD1 (6 bases). With 4 bases removed from V and 7 bases from J, the gap between germline ends came to 17 bases. This CDR3 has 14 amino acids. CDR1 SGHVS and CDR2 FQNEAQ come from the germline V gene. The CDR3 protein is CASSSWDTYLEQYF. The CDR3, as DNA: TGTGCCAGCAGCTCCTGGGACACCTACTTGGAGCAGTACTTC.

This clone was counted between two and nine times. The chain couples TRBV19 to TRBJ1-3; unclear D gene. This CDR3 is 16 amino acids long. V dropped 5 bases and J dropped 0 bases, with 14 bases sitting between them. Germline V gene lookup returns CDR1 LNHDA and CDR2 SQIVND (reference sequence). CDR3 amino acids: CASSRTHQSSGNTIYF. CDR3 DNA: TGTGCCAGTAGTCGAACGCATCAGAGCTCTGGAAACACCATATATTTT. Drawing the rest from reference TRBV19 and TRBJ1-3, the complete variable domain is DGGITQSPKYLFRKEGQNVTLSCEQNLNHDAMYWYRQDPGQGLRLIYYSQIVNDFQKGDIAEGYSVSREKKESFPLTVTSAQKNPTAFYLCASSRTHQSSGNTIYFGEGSWLTVV.

The CDR3 sequence is CASSHLGTGAGLFF. The CDR3 DNA is TGCGCCAGCAGCCATCTAGGGACAGGGGCGGGACTGTTTTTT. The V call is TRBV4-1, the J call TRBJ1-4; TRBD1 aligns across 10 bases. Germline V gene sequence: CDR1 MGHRA, CDR2 YSYEKL. V trimming: 3 bases; J trimming: 13 bases; junction bases outside the gene matches: 8. This CDR3 comprises 14 residues.

This chain links TRBV30 with TRBJ1-1; D gene ambiguous. Germline V gives CDR1 GTSNPN, CDR2 SVGIG (reference sequence). CDR3 length: 11 residues. V lost 2 bases, J lost 4 bases, and 5 bases lay in between. CDR3 residues: CAWSFRTEAFF. As DNA, the CDR3 is TGTGCCTGGAGTTTCCGCACTGAAGCTTTCTTT.

This chain uses TRBV9 with TRBJ2-3; 8 bases are a match to TRBD2. This CDR3 has 17 residues. V lost 4 bases, J lost 2 bases, and 12 bases stayed unmatched. CDR1 and CDR2 from the germline V gene are SGDLS and YYNGEE. Here the CDR3 DNA reads TGTGCCAGCAGCCTCGGGGGGAGCGGGAGCGTCACAGATACGCAGTATTTT. The encoded protein is CASSLGGSGSVTDTQYF.

The genes are TRBV6-1 and TRBJ1-2, with unresolved D. V was shortened by 1 base and J by 8 bases, with 14 bases between the two germline ends. The CDR3 totals 14 residues. CDR1 and CDR2 (germline): MNHNS, SASEGT. The CDR3 nucleotides read TGTGCCAGCAGTGAAGTCTGGGCAGCCCAAGGCTACACCTTC. Protein: CASSEVWAAQGYTF.

Details on this clone: Other nucleotide sequences from this sample produce the same CDR3. The V and J genes are TRBV6-6 and TRBJ2-7; possible D gene TRBD1, 7 bases. CDR1 is MNHNY and CDR2 is SVGAGI in the germline V gene (reference sequence). The CDR3 is 14 amino acids. V was cut by 5 bases and J by 3 bases, with 14 bases left in between. CDR3 DNA sequence: TGTGCCAGCAGTCGGACAGGAGGGCTCTACGAGCAGTACTTC. This gives the protein CASSRTGGLYEQYF.

The chain carries TRBV28 and TRBJ2-1; D ambiguous. In germline, CDR1 is MDHEN, CDR2 SYDVKM. Deletions cut 3 bases from V and 6 bases from J, with 9 bases between. The CDR3 totals 13 residues. CDR3 sequence: CASSFPPANEQFF. The CDR3 coding sequence is TGTGCCAGCAGTTTTCCGCCGGCCAATGAGCAGTTCTTC. The whole variable domain, remainder taken from reference TRBV28 and TRBJ2-1, is DVKVTQSSRYLVKRTGEKVFLECVQDMDHENMFWYRQDPGLGLRLIYFSYDVKMKEKGDIPEGYSVSREKKERFSLILESASTNQTSMYLCASSFPPANEQFFGPGTRLTVL.

This clone has a handful of counts. The chain couples TRBV28 to TRBJ1-4; D not certain. V was trimmed by 5 bases and J by 8 bases, leaving 9 bases between them. Germline V gives CDR1 MDHEN, CDR2 SYDVKM. The CDR3 is made up of 12 amino acids. In DNA, the CDR3 is TGTGCCAGCAGTCCCCCGAGGGAAAAACTGTTTTTT. It translates to CASSPPREKLFF.

This clone was observed a handful of times. The rearrangement uses TRBV7-9 and TRBJ1-1, with TRBD1 matching 11 bases. With V trimmed by 6 bases and J by 4 bases, 10 bases remained unmatched. Germline loops: CDR1 SEHNR, CDR2 FQNEAQ (reference sequence). This CDR3 has 16 amino acids. CDR3 nucleotide sequence: TGTGCCAGCAGTTCGGGACAGGGGGAAGAGGGCACTGAAGCTTTCTTT. Translation: CASSSGQGEEGTEAFF.

The genes are TRBV5-5 and TRBJ2-5, with D tentatively TRBD2 (5 bases). CDR1 and CDR2 from the germline V gene are SGHKS and YYEKEE (reference sequence). The CDR3 has 16 residues. Between the trimmed V and J ends, which lost 6 bases and 2 bases, there was a span of 20 bases. The chain's CDR3 is CASTQTAGTIQETQYF. CDR3 bases: TGTGCCAGCACCCAAACGGCGGGTACAATACAAGAGACCCAGTACTTC.